This is a list of T cell receptor beta chains from one sample in a study of cytomegalovirus exposure and HLA in healthy donors. Sequencing was performed with immunoSEQ multiplex PCR; in TCRdb, only in-frame clones are kept and a portion is missing. Its table lists 34,000 or so clones. Input material: PBMCs. The receptors stem from a female donor in good health and CMV-seronegative. Both conserved end residues are part of each CDR3. A D gene is named only where the DNA matches it firmly. Clone size, where shown, is once, few, many, or a class for clones that have expanded.

NA,NA,TRBV5-1,TRBJ2-5,TGCGCCAGCAGCTTGGTCGTGGCTAGTAAAGAGACCCAGTACTTC,CASSLVVASKETQYF
NA,medium-sized,TRBV5-8,TRBJ2-7,TGTGCCAGCAGCTTTCTGAGAGAGACCTACGAGCAGTACTTC,CASSFLRETYEQYF
NA,NA,TRBV7-3,TRBJ1-1,TGTGCCAGCAGCCCTCGACAGGACACTGAAGCTTTCTTT,CASSPRQDTEAFF
NA,NA,TRBV6-5,TRBJ1-3,TGTGCCAGCAGTTCCCGCGGAAACTCTGGAAACACCATATATTTT,CASSSRGNSGNTIYF
TRBD1,NA,TRBV9,TRBJ1-5,TGTGCCAGCAGCGCCGGGACAGAGACTTATCAGCCCCAGCATTTT,CASSAGTETYQPQHF
TRBD1,NA,TRBV15,TRBJ1-5,TGTGCCACCGGACAGGGAAGAAATCAGCCCCAGCATTTT,CATGQGRNQPQHF
TRBD1,NA,TRBV4-3,TRBJ1-6,TGCGCCAGCAGCCAAGCCACAGGGGGCGGCACGGTTGGTTCACCCCTCCACTTT,CASSQATGGGTVGSPLHF
NA,NA,TRBV5-1,TRBJ2-1,TGCGCCAGCAGCTTGGACCGGAGCTCCTACAATGAGCAGTTCTTC,CASSLDRSSYNEQFF
NA,NA,TRBV4-3,TRBJ2-1,TGCGCCAGCAGCCGATGGGGCACCGAATCCTACAATGAGCAGTTCTTC,CASSRWGTESYNEQFF
TRBD1,NA,TRBV27,TRBJ1-5,TGTGCCAGCAGTTCTCTCCGGGACAGGGGTCATCAGCCCCAGCATTTT,CASSSLRDRGHQPQHF
TRBD2,NA,TRBV6-1,TRBJ2-3,TGTGCCAGCAGTGAATTTAGCGGGGGGGCAGATACGCAGTATTTT,CASSEFSGGADTQYF
NA,NA,TRBV5-4,TRBJ2-1,TGTGCCAGCAGGGAGGAACTCCCCAGCTCCTACAATGAGCAGTTCTTC,CASREELPSSYNEQFF
NA,NA,TRBV5-6,TRBJ2-6,TGTGCCAGCAGCCCAAGAGGGGGCTCTGGGGCCAACGTCCTGACTTTC,CASSPRGGSGANVLTF
NA,NA,TRBV7-8,TRBJ2-2,TGTGCCAGCAGCTTACGGTTGAACACCGGGGAGCTGTTTTTT,CASSLRLNTGELFF
TRBD1,NA,TRBV27,TRBJ2-7,TGTGCCAGCAGTTACGAGAGGGACAGCTCCTACGAGCAGTACTTC,CASSYERDSSYEQYF
TRBD2,NA,TRBV9,TRBJ2-3,TGTGCCAGCAGCGTTTCAGCGGGGGGAACCACAGATACGCAGTATTTT,CASSVSAGGTTDTQYF
NA,NA,TRBV9,TRBJ2-7,TGTGCCAGCAGCCCCGGAACAGGGATCGCCGTCGAGCAGTACTTC,CASSPGTGIAVEQYF
NA,NA,TRBV7-6,TRBJ1-6,TGTGCCAGCAGCGGGGACTTCCTCCTGTCACCCCTCCACTTT,CASSGDFLLSPLHF
TRBD2,NA,TRBV11-3,TRBJ2-3,TGTGCCAGCAGCTTAGCCCGAGGTTTGCGGGGGGGAAGCACAGATACGCAGTATTTT,CASSLARGLRGGSTDTQYF
NA,NA,TRBV6-6,TRBJ1-3,TGTGCCAGCCGCCCCCCCGGCGGGGGGTCTGGAAACACCATATATTTT,CASRPPGGGSGNTIYF
TRBD1,NA,TRBV29-1,TRBJ2-3,TGCAGCGTGCCTCAGGGGGCGGATACGCAGTATTTT,CSVPQGADTQYF
TRBD1,NA,TRBV12-5,TRBJ1-1,TGTGCTAGTGGTTTGGTGGGACAGAAGAACACTGAAGCTTTCTTT,CASGLVGQKNTEAFF
NA,NA,TRBV5-4,TRBJ1-2,TGTGCCAGCAGCCCACCAGGGATAAACGGCTACACCTTC,CASSPPGINGYTF
NA,NA,TRBV28,TRBJ2-7,TGTGCCAGCGGGTTTGGCAGGGCCAGGTACGAGCAGTACTTC,CASGFGRARYEQYF
TRBD2,NA,TRBV13,TRBJ2-5,TGTGCCAGCAGCCCCCGGGGGGGCCCCCAAGAGACCCAGTACTTC,CASSPRGGPQETQYF
TRBD1,NA,TRBV7-2,TRBJ1-2,TGTGCCAGCAGCTTTACAGGGGCTGATGGCTACACCTTC,CASSFTGADGYTF
TRBD1,NA,TRBV14,TRBJ2-3,TGTGCCAGCAGCCGCTTACTCGGGACAGGGGGCCAGGATACGCAGTATTTT,CASSRLLGTGGQDTQYF
NA,NA,TRBV5-1,TRBJ2-2,TGCGCCAGCAGTTCCGGTGGACTCGGGTGGACCGGGGAGCTGTTTTTT,CASSSGGLGWTGELFF
TRBD1,NA,TRBV9,TRBJ2-7,TGTGCCAGCAGCGACGGGACAGGGGGCGCATGGGAGCAGTACTTC,CASSDGTGGAWEQYF